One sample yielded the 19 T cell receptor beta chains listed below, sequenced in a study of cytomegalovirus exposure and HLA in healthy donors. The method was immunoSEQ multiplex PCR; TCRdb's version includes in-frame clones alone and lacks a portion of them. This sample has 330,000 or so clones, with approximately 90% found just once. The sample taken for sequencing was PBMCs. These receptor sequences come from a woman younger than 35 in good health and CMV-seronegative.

The CDR3 DNA reads as TGTGCCAGCAGCGTAGACAGCCTTGCGAACACCGGGGAGCTGTTTTTT. Translation gives CASSVDSLANTGELFF. This chain links TRBV9 with TRBJ2-2; D gene uncertain. The V end was cut by 0 bases, the J end by 0 bases, with 9 bases between. Germline V gives CDR1 SGDLS, CDR2 YYNGEE. This CDR3 comprises 16 residues.

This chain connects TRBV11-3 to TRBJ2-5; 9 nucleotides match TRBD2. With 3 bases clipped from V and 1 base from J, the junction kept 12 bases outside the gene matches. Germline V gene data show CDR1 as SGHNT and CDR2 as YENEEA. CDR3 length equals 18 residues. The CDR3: CASSLGGRETSIQETQYF. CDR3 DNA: TGTGCCAGCAGCTTGGGCGGGAGGGAGACCTCAATCCAAGAGACCCAGTACTTC.

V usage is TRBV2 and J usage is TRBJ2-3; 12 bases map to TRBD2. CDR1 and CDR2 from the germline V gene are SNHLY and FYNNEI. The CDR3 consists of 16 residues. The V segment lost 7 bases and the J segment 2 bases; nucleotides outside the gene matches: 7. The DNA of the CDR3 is TGTGCCAGCAAGGCTAGCGGGAGGGGTTTCACAGATACGCAGTATTTT. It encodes CASKASGRGFTDTQYF. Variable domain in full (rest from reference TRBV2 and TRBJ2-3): EPEVTQTPSHQVTQMGQEVILRCVPISNHLYFYWYRQILGQKVEFLVSFYNNEISEKSEIFDDQFSVERPDGSNFTLKIRSTKLEDSAMYFCASKASGRGFTDTQYFGPGTRLTVL.

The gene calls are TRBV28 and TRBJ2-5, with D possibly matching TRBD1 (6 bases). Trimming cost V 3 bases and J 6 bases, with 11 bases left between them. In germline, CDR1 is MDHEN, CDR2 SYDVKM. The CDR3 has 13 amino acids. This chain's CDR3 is CASSLVGAKTQYF. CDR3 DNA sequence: TGTGCCAGCAGTTTGGTGGGGGCTAAGACCCAGTACTTC.

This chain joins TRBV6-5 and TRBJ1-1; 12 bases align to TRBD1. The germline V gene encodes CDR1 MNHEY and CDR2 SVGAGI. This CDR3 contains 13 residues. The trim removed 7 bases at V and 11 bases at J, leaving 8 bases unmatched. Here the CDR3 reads CASIGTGGFGAFF. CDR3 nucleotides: TGTGCCAGCATAGGGACAGGGGGCTTTGGGGCTTTCTTT.

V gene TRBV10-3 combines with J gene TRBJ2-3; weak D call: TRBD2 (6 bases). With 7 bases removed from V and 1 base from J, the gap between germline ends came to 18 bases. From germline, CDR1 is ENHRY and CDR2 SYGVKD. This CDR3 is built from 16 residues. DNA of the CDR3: TGTGCCATCACTAGGGACTCCTCGTCGGGCACAGATACGCAGTATTTT. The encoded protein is CAITRDSSSGTDTQYF.

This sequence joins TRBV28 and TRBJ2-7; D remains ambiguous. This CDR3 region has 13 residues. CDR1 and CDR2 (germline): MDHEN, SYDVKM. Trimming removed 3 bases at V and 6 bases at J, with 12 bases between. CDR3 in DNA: TGTGCCAGCAGTTTGAAGCCGATTCTCGAGCAGTACTTC. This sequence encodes CASSLKPILEQYF.

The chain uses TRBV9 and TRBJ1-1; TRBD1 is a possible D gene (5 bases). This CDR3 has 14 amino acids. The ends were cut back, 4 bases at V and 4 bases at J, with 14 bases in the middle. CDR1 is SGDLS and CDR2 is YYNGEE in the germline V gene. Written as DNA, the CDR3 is TGTGCCAGCAGCCGAGGCGGGGGGTCCACTGAAGCTTTCTTT. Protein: CASSRGGGSTEAFF.

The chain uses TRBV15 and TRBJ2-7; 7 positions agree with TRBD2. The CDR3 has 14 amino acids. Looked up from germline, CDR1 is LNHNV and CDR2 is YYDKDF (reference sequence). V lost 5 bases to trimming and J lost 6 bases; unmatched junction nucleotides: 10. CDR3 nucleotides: TGTGCCACCAGCTTTCCTCGCGGGAGCTCCGAGCAGTACTTC. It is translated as CATSFPRGSSEQYF. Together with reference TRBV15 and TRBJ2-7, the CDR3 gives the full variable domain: DAMVIQNPRYQVTQFGKPVTLSCSQTLNHNVMYWYQQKSSQAPKLLFHYYDKDFNNEADTPDNFQSRRPNTSFCFLDIRSPGLGDTAMYLCATSFPRGSSEQYFGPGTRLTVT.

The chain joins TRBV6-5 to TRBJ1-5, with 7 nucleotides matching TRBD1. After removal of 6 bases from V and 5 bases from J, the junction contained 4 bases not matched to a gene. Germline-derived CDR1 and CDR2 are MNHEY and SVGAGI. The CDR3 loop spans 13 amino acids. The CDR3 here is CASSATGDQPQHF. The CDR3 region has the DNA TGTGCCAGCAGCGCTACAGGGGATCAGCCCCAGCATTTT.

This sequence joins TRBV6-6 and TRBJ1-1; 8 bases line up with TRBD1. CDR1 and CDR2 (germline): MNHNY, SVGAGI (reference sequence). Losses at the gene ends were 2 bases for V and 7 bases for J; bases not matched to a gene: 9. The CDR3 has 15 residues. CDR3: CASSYRGQGNFEAFF. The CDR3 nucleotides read TGTGCCAGCAGTTACCGCGGACAGGGCAATTTTGAAGCTTTCTTT.

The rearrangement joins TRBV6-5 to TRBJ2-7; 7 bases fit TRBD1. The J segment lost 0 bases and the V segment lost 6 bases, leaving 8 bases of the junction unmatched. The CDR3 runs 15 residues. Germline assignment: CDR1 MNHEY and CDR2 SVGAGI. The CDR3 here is CASRGGQASSYEQYF. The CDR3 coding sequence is TGTGCCAGCAGGGGTGGACAGGCCTCCTCCTACGAGCAGTACTTC.

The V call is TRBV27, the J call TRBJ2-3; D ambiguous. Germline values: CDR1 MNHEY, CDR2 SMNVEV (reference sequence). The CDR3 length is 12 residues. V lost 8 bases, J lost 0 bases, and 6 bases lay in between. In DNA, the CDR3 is TGTGCCAGCTTGAGCAGCACAGATACGCAGTATTTT. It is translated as CASLSSTDTQYF.

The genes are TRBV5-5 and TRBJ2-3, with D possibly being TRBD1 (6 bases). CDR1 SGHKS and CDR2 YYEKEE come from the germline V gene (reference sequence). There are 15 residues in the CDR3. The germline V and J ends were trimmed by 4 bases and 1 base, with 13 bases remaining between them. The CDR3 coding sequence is TGTGCCAGCAGCGGTTGGGACAAACGCACAGATACGCAGTATTTT. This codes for CASSGWDKRTDTQYF.

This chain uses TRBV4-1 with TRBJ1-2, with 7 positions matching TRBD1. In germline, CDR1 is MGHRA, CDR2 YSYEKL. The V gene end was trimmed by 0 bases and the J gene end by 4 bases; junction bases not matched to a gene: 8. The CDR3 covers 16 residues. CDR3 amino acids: CASSQESRDSGYGYTF. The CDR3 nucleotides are TGCGCCAGCAGCCAAGAGTCCCGGGACAGTGGCTATGGCTACACCTTC.

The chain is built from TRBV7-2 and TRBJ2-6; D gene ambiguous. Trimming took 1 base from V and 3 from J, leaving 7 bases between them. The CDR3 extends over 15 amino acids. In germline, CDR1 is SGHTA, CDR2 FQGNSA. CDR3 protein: CASSLGSGGANVLTF. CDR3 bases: TGTGCCAGCAGCTTAGGATCAGGTGGGGCCAACGTCCTGACTTTC.

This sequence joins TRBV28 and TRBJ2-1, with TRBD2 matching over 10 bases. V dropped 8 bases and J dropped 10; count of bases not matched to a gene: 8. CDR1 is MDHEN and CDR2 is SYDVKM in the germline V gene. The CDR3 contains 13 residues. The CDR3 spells CASRGTSVYEQFF. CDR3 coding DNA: TGTGCCAGCCGCGGGACTAGCGTCTACGAGCAGTTCTTC.

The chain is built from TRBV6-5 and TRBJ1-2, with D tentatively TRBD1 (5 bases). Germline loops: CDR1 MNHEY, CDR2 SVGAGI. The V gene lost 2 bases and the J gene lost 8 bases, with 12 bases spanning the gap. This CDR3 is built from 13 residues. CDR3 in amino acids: CASSYKGSLGYTF. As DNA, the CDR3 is TGTGCCAGCAGTTACAAGGGGTCGCTGGGCTACACCTTC.

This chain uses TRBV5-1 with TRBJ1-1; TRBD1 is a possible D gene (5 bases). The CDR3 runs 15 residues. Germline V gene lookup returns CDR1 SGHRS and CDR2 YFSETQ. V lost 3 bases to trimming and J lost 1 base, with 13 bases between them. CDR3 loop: CASSYGAGENTEAFF. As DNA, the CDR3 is TGCGCCAGCAGCTATGGGGCAGGCGAGAACACTGAAGCTTTCTTT.